This T cell receptor (beta chain) was obtained from a study of low-dose radiotherapy and immunotherapy resistance in tumors. The overall study: Doses delivered to Cohort 2 were 1 Gy per fraction every two weeks, amounting to 13 Gy over 26 weeks. Aspirin 300 mg, taken orally and daily, was given to patients for four cycles from cycle 1 day 1.

The time point is: after trial treatment. The treatment: LDRT plus nivolumab, ipilimumab, low-dose cyclophosphamide and aspirin (RACIN trial). Each donor was administered nivolumab, ipilimumab, aspirin, low-dose cyclophosphamide and low-dose radiotherapy. Patients qualified if they had advanced solid tumors that lacked tumor-infiltrating lymphocytes. This clonotype has a count of ten or more. Gene-specific TRAV and TRBV primers were used for first-strand cDNA, covering alpha and beta chains. With a constant-region primer and a V-primer adapter, TCRs were subjected to approximately 20 PCR cycles of amplification. TCRdb reprocessed the reads with MiXCR, giving one entry per CDR3 protein. This sample has around 100,000 distinct CDR3 sequences, with about 20% found just once. The sequences come from PBMCs, collected after low-dose radiotherapy plus immunotherapy. The receptor comes from a male donor with prostate cancer.

This CDR3 is CASSPSGVDTQYF. For the CDR3, the DNA is TGTGCCAGCAGCCCTTCCGGGGTCGATACGCAGTATTTT. The V and J genes are TRBV14 and TRBJ2-3; D possibly corresponds to TRBD2 (5 bases). This CDR3 comprises 13 residues. Trimming shortened V by 4 bases and J by 6 bases, and 11 bases separated the two germline ends. Germline CDR1 is SGHDN and CDR2 is FVKESK.